This T cell receptor beta chain is drawn from a study of blood T cells in healthy people across ages. The CDR3 runs to 15 residues. Germline CDR1 and CDR2: SGHDN and FVKESK. Trimming removed 1 base at V and 5 bases at J, with 11 bases between. A sample-barcoded 5' primer and a J-beta primer mix were used in a second PCR of roughly 6 to 12 cycles. TCRdb re-derived calls from the 5' RACE reads in MiXCR, one entry per CDR3 protein. The table has 1.5 million to 2 million distinct CDR3 sequences, about 31% seen once. This clonotype has a single count. The clonotype originates from a woman aged 25 to 39 in good health. The source material was blood. V is TRBV14 and J is TRBJ2-2; D is unresolved. The CDR3 DNA follows: TGTGCCAGCAGCCAAGCGCATTGGGCAACCGGGGAGCTGTTTTTT. Translation gives CASSQAHWATGELFF.